The 5 T cell receptor beta chains below were found in one sample sequenced in a study of blood T cell repertoires in COVID-19. Here immunoSEQ multiplex PCR was the method, and the copy in TCRdb shows in-frame clones only, minus some. The table has about 280,000 clones, 87% seen once. Sequencing used peripheral blood. The receptor set was obtained from a woman aged 45 to 65 who had recovered from COVID-19.

The rearrangement links TRBV9 to TRBJ1-1, with TRBD1 matching over 9 bases. This CDR3 has 14 amino acids. After removal of 4 bases from V and 1 base from J, the junction contained 2 bases not matched to a gene. Germline-derived CDR1 and CDR2 are SGDLS and YYNGEE. DNA of the CDR3: TGTGCCAGCAGCCAGACAGGGGGGAACACTGAAGCTTTCTTT. Its translation is CASSQTGGNTEAFF.

This clone has a single count. The CDR3 protein is CASSPQSGVREQYF. Written as DNA, the CDR3 is TGTGCCAGCTCACCACAGTCCGGGGTGCGCGAGCAGTACTTC. The chain joins TRBV18 to TRBJ2-7, with D tentatively TRBD2 (5 bases). The germline V gene encodes CDR1 KGHSH and CDR2 LQKENI. This CDR3 contains 14 residues. Trimming shortened V by 1 base and J by 6 bases, and 13 bases separated the two germline ends.

This clone was found a few times. The chain joins TRBV7-2 to TRBJ2-4, with a tentative D call TRBD2 (5 bases). The V end was cut by 4 bases, the J end by 7 bases, with 11 bases between. CDR1 is SGHTA, CDR2 FQGNSA, per germline. The CDR3 extends over 13 amino acids. This chain's CDR3 is CASSSYTGNIQYF. CDR3 sequence (DNA): TGTGCCAGCAGCTCTTACACGGGGAACATTCAGTACTTC.

The genes are TRBV5-6 and TRBJ1-1; tentative D call: TRBD1 (6 bases). Germline V gene sequence: CDR1 SGHDT, CDR2 YYEEEE. V was trimmed by 5 bases and J by 4 bases, leaving 24 bases between them. This CDR3 spans 17 amino acids. CDR3 region: CASSREGVGYVGTEAFF. The DNA of the CDR3 is TGTGCCAGCAGTAGAGAGGGGGTAGGGTACGTGGGCACTGAAGCTTTCTTT.

J is TRBJ2-5 and V is TRBV4-2; 12 nucleotides line up with TRBD2. The CDR3 consists of 18 residues. The germline CDR1 and CDR2 sequences are LGHNA and YNFKEQ. V lost 1 base to trimming and J lost 5 bases; unmatched junction nucleotides: 11. CDR3 sequence (DNA): TGTGCCAGCAGCCAAGGCTTACTAGCGGGGGGTGAGGGGGAGACCCAGTACTTC. Amino acid sequence: CASSQGLLAGGEGETQYF.